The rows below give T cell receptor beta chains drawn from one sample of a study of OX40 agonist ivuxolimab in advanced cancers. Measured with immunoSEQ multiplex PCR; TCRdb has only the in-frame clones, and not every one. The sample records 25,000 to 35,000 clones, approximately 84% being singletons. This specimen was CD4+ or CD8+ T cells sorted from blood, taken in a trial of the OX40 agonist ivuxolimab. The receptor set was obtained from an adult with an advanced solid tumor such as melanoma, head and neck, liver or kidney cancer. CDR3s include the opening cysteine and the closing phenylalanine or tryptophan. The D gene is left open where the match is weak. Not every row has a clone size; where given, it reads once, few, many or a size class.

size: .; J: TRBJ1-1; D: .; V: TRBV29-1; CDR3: CSPGGYTEAFF; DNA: TGCAGCCCCGGGGGGTACACTGAAGCTTTCTTT
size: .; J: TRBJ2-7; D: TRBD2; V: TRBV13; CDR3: CASSQLLSGATYEQYF; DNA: TGTGCCAGCAGCCAACTACTCAGCGGGGCGACCTACGAGCAGTACTTC
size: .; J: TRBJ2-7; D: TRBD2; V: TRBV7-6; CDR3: CASSLGGGYEQYF; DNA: TGTGCCAGCAGCTTGGGCGGGGGATACGAGCAGTACTTC
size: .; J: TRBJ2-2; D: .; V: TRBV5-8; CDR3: CASRLSGSLAGELFF; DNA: TGTGCCAGCAGACTATCCGGGTCTCTTGCCGGGGAGCTGTTTTTT
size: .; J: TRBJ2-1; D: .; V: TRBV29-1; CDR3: CSVAGSGTSTPNEQFF; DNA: TGCAGCGTTGCTGGTTCCGGGACCAGTACCCCCAATGAGCAGTTCTTC
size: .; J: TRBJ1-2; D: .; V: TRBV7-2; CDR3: CASRFGGLNYGYTF; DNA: TGTGCCAGCAGGTTCGGGGGCCTTAACTATGGCTACACCTTC
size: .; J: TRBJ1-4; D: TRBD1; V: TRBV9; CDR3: CASSVTGAREKLFF; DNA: TGTGCCAGCAGCGTAACAGGGGCGCGAGAAAAACTGTTTTTT
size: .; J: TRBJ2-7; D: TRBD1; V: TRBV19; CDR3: CASGQGANEQYF; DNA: TGTGCCAGCGGACAGGGGGCAAACGAGCAGTACTTC
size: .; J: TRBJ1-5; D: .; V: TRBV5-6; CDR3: CASSLITSNQPQHF; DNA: TGTGCCAGCAGCTTGATCACTAGCAATCAGCCCCAGCATTTT
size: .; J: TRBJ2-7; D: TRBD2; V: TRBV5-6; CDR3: CASSPPGAGGLYEQYF; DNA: TGTGCCAGCAGCCCTCCCGGGGCGGGAGGGCTCTACGAGCAGTACTTC
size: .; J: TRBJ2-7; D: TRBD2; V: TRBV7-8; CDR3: CASSLGLGLSEQYF; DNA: TGTGCCAGCAGCCTAGGACTAGGGCTCTCGGAGCAGTACTTC
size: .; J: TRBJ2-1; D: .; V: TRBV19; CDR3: CASSIGGFSSYNEQFF; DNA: TGTGCCAGTAGTATCGGAGGGTTTAGCTCCTACAATGAGCAGTTCTTC
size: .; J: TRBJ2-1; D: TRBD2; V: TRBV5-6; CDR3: CASSLVPAGYNEQFF; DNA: TGTGCCAGCAGCTTGGTTCCAGCGGGGTACAATGAGCAGTTCTTC
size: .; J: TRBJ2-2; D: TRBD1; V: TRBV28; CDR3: CASGTGGSTGELFF; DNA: TGTGCCAGTGGGACAGGGGGATCCACCGGGGAGCTGTTTTTT
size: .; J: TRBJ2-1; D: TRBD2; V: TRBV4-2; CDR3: CASSQDWGGLGTRENEQFF; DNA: TGTGCCAGCAGCCAAGATTGGGGGGGGTTGGGAACTAGGGAGAATGAGCAGTTCTTC
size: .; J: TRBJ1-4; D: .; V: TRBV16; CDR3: CASSHYSNEKLFF; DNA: TGTGCCAGCAGCCACTATTCCAATGAAAAACTGTTTTTT
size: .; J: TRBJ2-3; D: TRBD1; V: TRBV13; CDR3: CASSRPRGRVDTQYF; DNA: TGTGCCAGCAGCAGACCTAGGGGGCGGGTGGATACGCAGTATTTT
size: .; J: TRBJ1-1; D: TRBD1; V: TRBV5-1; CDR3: CASSGGQGATEAFF; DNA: TGCGCCAGCAGCGGCGGACAGGGGGCGACTGAAGCTTTCTTT
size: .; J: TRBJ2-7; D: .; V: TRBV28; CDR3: CASSFDLGDEQYF; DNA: TGTGCCAGCAGTTTTGATTTGGGTGACGAGCAGTACTTC
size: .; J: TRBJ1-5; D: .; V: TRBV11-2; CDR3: CASSLDKGGSQPQHF; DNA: TGTGCCAGCAGCTTAGATAAGGGGGGGAGTCAGCCCCAGCATTTT
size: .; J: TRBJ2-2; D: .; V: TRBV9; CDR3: CASRQKETGELFF; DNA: TGTGCCAGCAGACAAAAGGAGACCGGGGAGCTGTTTTTT
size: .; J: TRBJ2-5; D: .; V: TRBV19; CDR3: CASANGEGGQETQYF; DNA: TGTGCCAGTGCAAATGGGGAGGGGGGGCAGGAGACCCAGTACTTC
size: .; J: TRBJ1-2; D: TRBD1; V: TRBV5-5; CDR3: CASSLGAGGYYGYTF; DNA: TGTGCCAGCAGCTTGGGAGCAGGGGGTTACTATGGCTACACCTTC
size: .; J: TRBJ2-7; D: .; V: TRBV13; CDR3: CASSSITYEQYF; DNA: TGTGCCAGCAGCTCGATCACCTACGAGCAGTACTTC
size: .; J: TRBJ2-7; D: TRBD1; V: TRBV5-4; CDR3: CASSLAWTGSEQYF; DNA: TGTGCCAGCAGCTTGGCCTGGACAGGGAGCGAGCAGTACTTC
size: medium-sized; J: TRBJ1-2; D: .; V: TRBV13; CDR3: CASSPLMAYGYTF; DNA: TGTGCCAGCAGCCCTTTAATGGCCTATGGCTACACCTTC
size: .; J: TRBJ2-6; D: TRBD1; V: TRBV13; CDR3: CASSGIQGFGANVLTF; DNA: TGTGCCAGCAGCGGAATACAGGGGTTCGGGGCCAACGTCCTGACTTTC
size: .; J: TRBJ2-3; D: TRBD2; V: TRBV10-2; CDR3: CASSDYGGGAADTQYF; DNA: TGCGCCAGCAGTGACTACGGCGGGGGGGCTGCAGATACGCAGTATTTT
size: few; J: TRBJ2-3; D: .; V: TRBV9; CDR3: CASSAQGTSSTDTQYF; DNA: TGTGCCAGCAGCGCCCAAGGGACTTCTAGCACAGATACGCAGTATTTT
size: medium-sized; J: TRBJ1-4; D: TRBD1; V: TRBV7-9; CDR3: CASSDRDRVREKLFF; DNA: TGTGCCAGCAGCGACCGGGACAGGGTGCGGGAAAAACTGTTTTTT
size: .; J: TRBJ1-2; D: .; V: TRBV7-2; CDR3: CASSPETFPAGHGYTF; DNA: TGTGCCAGCAGCCCCGAGACCTTCCCTGCCGGACATGGCTACACCTTC
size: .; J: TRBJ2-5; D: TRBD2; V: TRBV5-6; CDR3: CASSLPTSGGIGETQYF; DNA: TGTGCCAGCAGCTTACCGACTAGCGGGGGGATTGGGGAGACCCAGTACTTC
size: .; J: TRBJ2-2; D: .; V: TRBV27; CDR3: CASSFRGTGELFF; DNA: TGTGCCAGCAGTTTCAGGGGTACCGGGGAGCTGTTTTTT
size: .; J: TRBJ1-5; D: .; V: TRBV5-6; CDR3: CASSLGPYSNQPQHF; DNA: TGTGCCAGCAGCTTGGGACCTTATAGCAATCAGCCCCAGCATTTT
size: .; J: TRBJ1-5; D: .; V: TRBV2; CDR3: CASSKGGENQPQHF; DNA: TGTGCCAGCAGCAAAGGGGGGGAGAATCAGCCCCAGCATTTT
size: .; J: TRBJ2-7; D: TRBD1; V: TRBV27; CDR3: CATGDSSYEQYF; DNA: TGTGCCACCGGGGACAGCTCCTACGAGCAGTACTTC
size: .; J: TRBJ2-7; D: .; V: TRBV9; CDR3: CASSNTPGSTPFYEQYF; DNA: TGTGCCAGCAGCAACACGCCAGGCAGCACCCCATTCTACGAGCAGTACTTC
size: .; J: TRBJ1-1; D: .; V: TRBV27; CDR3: CASSFGNGNTEAFF; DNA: .
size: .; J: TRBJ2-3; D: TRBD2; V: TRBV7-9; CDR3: CASRDPSGTSTDTQYF; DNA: TGTGCCAGCAGGGACCCTAGCGGAACTAGCACAGATACGCAGTATTTT
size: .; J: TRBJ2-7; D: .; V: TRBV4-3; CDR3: CASSQDMGYEQYF; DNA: TGCGCCAGCAGCCAAGATATGGGGTACGAGCAGTACTTC
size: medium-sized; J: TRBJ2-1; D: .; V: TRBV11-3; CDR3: CASSSRGSGSYNEQFF; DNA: TGTGCCAGCAGCTCCAGGGGTAGCGGGTCCTACAATGAGCAGTTCTTC
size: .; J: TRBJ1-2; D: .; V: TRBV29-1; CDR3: CSVETYGYTF; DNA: TGCAGCGTTGAAACGTATGGCTACACCTTC
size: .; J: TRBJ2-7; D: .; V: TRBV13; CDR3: CASSFGGPDSYEQYF; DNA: TGTGCCAGCAGCTTCGGGGGACCTGACTCCTACGAGCAGTACTTC
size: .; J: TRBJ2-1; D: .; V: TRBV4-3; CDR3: CASSQGFSYNEQFF; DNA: TGCGCCAGCAGCCAAGGGTTTAGTTACAATGAGCAGTTCTTC
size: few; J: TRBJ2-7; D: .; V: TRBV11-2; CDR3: CASSLGQSYEQYF; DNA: TGTGCCAGCAGCTTAGGACAGTCCTACGAGCAGTACTTC
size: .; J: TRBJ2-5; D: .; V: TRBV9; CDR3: CASSPTRGYGGETQYF; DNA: TGTGCCAGCAGCCCCACCCGGGGCTATGGTGGGGAGACCCAGTACTTC
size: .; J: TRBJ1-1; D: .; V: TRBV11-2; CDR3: CASSPVFAGTEAFF; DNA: TGTGCCAGCAGTCCCGTATTTGCGGGCACTGAAGCTTTCTTT
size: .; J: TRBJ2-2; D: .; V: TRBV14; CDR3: CASSQERPWLTGELFF; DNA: TGTGCCAGCAGCCAAGAACGCCCATGGTTAACCGGGGAGCTGTTTTTT
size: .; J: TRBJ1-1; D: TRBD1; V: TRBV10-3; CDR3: CAIRMTGGTEAFF; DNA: TGTGCCATCAGAATGACAGGGGGGACTGAAGCTTTCTTT
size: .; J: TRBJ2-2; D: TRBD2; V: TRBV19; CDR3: CASSIKAGGPGTGELFF; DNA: TGTGCCAGTAGTATCAAAGCGGGGGGGCCCGGAACCGGGGAGCTGTTTTTT
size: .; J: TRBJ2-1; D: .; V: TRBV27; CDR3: CASSLGADNEQFF; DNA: TGTGCCAGCAGTTTAGGGGCAGACAATGAGCAGTTCTTC
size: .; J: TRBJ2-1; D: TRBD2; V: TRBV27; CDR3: CASSFSGVYNEQFF; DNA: TGTGCCAGCAGCTTTAGCGGGGTATACAATGAGCAGTTCTTC
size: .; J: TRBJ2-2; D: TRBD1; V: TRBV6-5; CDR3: CASSFGTGKNTGELFF; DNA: TGTGCCAGCAGTTTTGGGACAGGGAAAAACACCGGGGAGCTGTTTTTT
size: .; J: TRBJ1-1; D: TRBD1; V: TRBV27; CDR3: CASSLVGGTGPFF; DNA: TGTGCCAGCAGTTTAGTGGGGGGGACAGGGCCTTTCTTT